The 24 T cell receptor beta chains below come from one sample, sequenced in a study of CD8 T cells in ankylosing spondylitis. General study points: Characteristic of ankylosing spondylitis blood, it appeared, was a TCR beta motif comprising eight highly homologous variants.

These TCRs are of unknown antigen specificity. TCRdb itself ran the 5' RACE reads through MiXCR, one entry per CDR3 protein. Among around 490,000 distinct CDR3 sequences listed, 5.3% were seen once. The sample taken for sequencing was blood, either unsorted or a sorted T cell fraction (not recorded which). These receptors all come from a male donor with ankylosing spondylitis.

This clonotype was seen repeatedly, ten times or more. The chain uses TRBV5-1 and TRBJ1-1; TRBD1 is a possible D gene (5 bases). Trimming stripped 0 bases from V and 5 bases from J, with 17 bases between. The CDR3 length is 16 residues. Germline V CDR1 and CDR2: SGHRS, YFSETQ. CDR3 coding DNA: TGCGCCAGCAGCTTGGGTCCGTTCAGGGAAAGGACTGAAGCTTTCTTT. This translates into CASSLGPFRERTEAFF.

This clonotype was picked up many times. The chain uses TRBV20-1 and TRBJ1-5; D gene ambiguous. Trimming stripped 2 bases from V and 4 bases from J, with 9 bases between. CDR3 length equals 13 residues. The germline CDR1 and CDR2 sequences are DFQATT and SNEGSKA (reference sequence). The CDR3 bases are TGCAGTGCTAGAAACCACCTGAATCAGCCCCAGCATTTT. Encoded protein: CSARNHLNQPQHF.

This clonotype showed up many times. V is TRBV27 and J is TRBJ1-6, with D unresolved. V lost 3 bases and J lost 6, with 9 bases in between. Germline assignment: CDR1 MNHEY and CDR2 SMNVEV (reference sequence). The CDR3 is made up of 14 amino acids. The CDR3 nucleotides read TGTGCCAGCAGTTTCATCAACCGTAATTCACCCCTCCACTTT. Protein: CASSFINRNSPLHF.

This clonotype was detected ten times or more. J is TRBJ1-1 and V is TRBV5-1, with a possible D match to TRBD1 (6 bases). V gave up 5 bases and J gave up 1 base, with 12 bases separating them. Germline V gene data show CDR1 as SGHRS and CDR2 as YFSETQ. There are 14 residues in the CDR3. The CDR3 nucleotides are TGCGCCAGCAGAAAACTGGACAGGAACACTGAAGCTTTCTTT. It translates to CASRKLDRNTEAFF.

This clonotype was observed many times. The rearrangement links TRBV20-1 to TRBJ1-1; no reliable D call. The CDR3 is 11 amino acids. Germline V gene sequence: CDR1 DFQATT, CDR2 SNEGSKA (reference sequence). V shed 0 bases and J shed 7 bases, with 6 bases lying between them. For the CDR3, the DNA is TGCAGTGCTAGAGAGGACCATGAAGCTTTCTTT. Its translation is CSAREDHEAFF.

This clonotype was detected many times. J is TRBJ1-1 and V is TRBV5-1; TRBD1 matches at 9 bases. The CDR3 loop spans 13 amino acids. Germline V lookup: CDR1 SGHRS, CDR2 YFSETQ. Unmatched junction bases numbered 2, after V lost 0 bases and J lost 8 bases. The CDR3 DNA reads as TGCGCCAGCAGCTTGGATGGGACAGGGGAAGCTTTCTTT. This gives the protein CASSLDGTGEAFF.

The V and J genes are TRBV4-3 and TRBJ2-1; 10 bases map to TRBD2. This CDR3 spans 15 amino acids. The V segment lost 4 bases and the J segment 5 bases; nucleotides outside the gene matches: 5. Germline lookup yields CDR1 LGHNA and CDR2 YSLEER. The CDR3 here is CASSLGTSENNEQFF. CDR3 nucleotides: TGCGCCAGCAGCCTAGGGACTAGCGAAAACAATGAGCAGTTCTTC.

This clonotype was picked up many times. The CDR3 DNA reads as TGTGCCACCAGTGACCCTCGGGGGACGGCCTCCTACGAGCAGTACTTC. It is translated as CATSDPRGTASYEQYF. This sequence joins TRBV24-1 and TRBJ2-7; perhaps TRBD2 as D (6 bases). Deletions cut 4 bases from V and 0 bases from J, with 15 bases between. This CDR3 region has 16 residues. CDR1 and CDR2 from the germline V gene are KGHDR and SFDVKD.

This clonotype was counted ten times or more. V and J are TRBV28 and TRBJ1-4; tentatively, D is TRBD1 (6 bases). The V gene's germline CDR1 is MDHEN and CDR2 SYDVKM. Deletions cut 4 bases from V and 3 bases from J, with 9 bases between. This CDR3 is built from 14 residues. The CDR3 sequence is CASSSQGANEKLFF. The CDR3, as DNA: TGTGCCAGCAGTTCACAGGGAGCTAATGAAAAACTGTTTTTT.

This clonotype was observed at least ten times. The genes are TRBV7-8 and TRBJ1-4; 8 bases match TRBD1. CDR1 SGHVS and CDR2 FQNEAQ come from the germline V gene. J was trimmed by 7 bases and V by 4 bases; bases with no gene match: 5. The CDR3 consists of 14 residues. CDR3 sequence reads: CASSSDRVIEKLFF. Here the CDR3 DNA reads TGTGCCAGCAGCTCGGACAGGGTGATTGAAAAACTGTTTTTT.

There are many counts of this clonotype. The V call is TRBV20-1, the J call TRBJ2-5; 12 nucleotides line up with TRBD2. CDR3 length equals 15 residues. Germline trimming cut 2 bases from V and 0 bases from J; bases unmatched to any gene: 1. The germline CDR1 and CDR2 sequences are DFQATT and SNEGSKA (reference sequence). The CDR3 is CSARLAGGYQETQYF. The CDR3 nucleotides read TGCAGTGCTAGACTAGCGGGGGGGTACCAAGAGACCCAGTACTTC.

There are many counts of this clonotype. V usage is TRBV20-1 and J usage is TRBJ1-1; 7 bases agree with TRBD1. This CDR3 comprises 13 residues. Trimming at V came to 6 bases and at J to 8 bases, leaving 12 bases not matched to a gene. Germline V gene lookup returns CDR1 DFQATT and CDR2 SNEGSKA (reference sequence). The CDR3 loop is CSAHRGLDGEAFF. As DNA, the CDR3 is TGCAGTGCCCACAGGGGCCTAGATGGGGAAGCTTTCTTT.

There are many counts of this clonotype. The chain carries TRBV30 and TRBJ1-5; D is ambiguous. Trimming pared 2 bases from V and 4 bases from J, leaving 15 bases between. Per the germline V gene, CDR1 is GTSNPN and CDR2 is SVGIG (reference sequence). This CDR3 region has 15 residues. The CDR3 sequence: CAWSYSIALNQPQHF. The CDR3, as DNA: TGTGCCTGGAGTTACAGCATCGCTCTTAATCAGCCCCAGCATTTT.

The table lists this clonotype with many counts. V usage is TRBV12-3 or TRBV12-4 and J usage is TRBJ1-3; a possible D gene is TRBD1 (5 bases). The CDR3 is 12 residues long. V lost 8 bases to trimming and J lost 4 bases, with 9 bases between them. The CDR3 DNA reads as TGTGCCAGCGCGGGGGTGGGAAACACCATATATTTT. This translates into CASAGVGNTIYF.

The sample holds many counts of this clonotype. V and J are TRBV7-9 and TRBJ1-1; TRBD1 agrees at 9 bases. This CDR3 comprises 14 residues. J lost 6 bases, V lost 4 bases, and 6 bases had no gene match. Germline CDR1 is SEHNR and CDR2 is FQNEAQ (reference sequence). The CDR3 region is CASSWDRVKAEAFF. CDR3 DNA: TGTGCCAGCAGCTGGGACAGGGTGAAGGCTGAAGCTTTCTTT.

This clonotype has at least ten counts. The chain recombines TRBV4-2 with TRBJ2-7; TRBD2 might be the D (5 bases). Trimming took off 1 base at V and 4 bases at J, with 11 bases between the two ends. Germline CDR1 is LGHNA and CDR2 is YNFKEQ. The CDR3 covers 14 residues. This chain's CDR3 is CASSQGAGLYEQYF. DNA for the CDR3: TGTGCCAGCAGCCAAGGGGCGGGCCTATACGAGCAGTACTTC.

This clonotype has ten or more counts. This chain joins TRBV10-3 and TRBJ2-1, with D perhaps TRBD2 (6 bases). The CDR3 consists of 14 residues. V was shortened by 9 bases and J by 6 bases, with 18 bases between the two germline ends. Germline V gene data show CDR1 as ENHRY and CDR2 as SYGVKD. The CDR3 DNA follows: TGTGCCATTAGTATGGGGGGTTCAATCAATGAGCAGTTCTTC. As protein: CAISMGGSINEQFF.

This clonotype has a count of ten or more. The J gene is TRBJ2-1, the V gene TRBV20-1, with D possibly being TRBD2 (6 bases). The germline V gene has CDR1 DFQATT and CDR2 SNEGSKA (reference sequence). The CDR3 runs 18 residues. Trimming left V 5 bases short and J 7 bases short, with 30 bases between. The CDR3 DNA is TGCAGTGCTCGGGGGAAAATTGGGCGGGACCGACGCTTTAATGAGCAGTTCTTC. As protein: CSARGKIGRDRRFNEQFF.

The chain combines TRBV25-1 with TRBJ2-3; D might be TRBD2 (5 bases). This CDR3 is built from 15 residues. Between the trimmed V and J ends, which lost 6 bases and 5 bases, there was a span of 18 bases. The germline V gene has CDR1 MGHDK and CDR2 SYGVNS. The CDR3 DNA sequence: TGTGCCAGCAGGGCCGGGTCCTTACTAGGAGATACGCAGTATTTT. It is translated as CASRAGSLLGDTQYF.

Ten or more counts support this clonotype. The rearrangement joins TRBV6-2 or TRBV6-3 to TRBJ2-1; TRBD2 is a possible D gene (6 bases). Germline V gene data show CDR1 as MNHEY and CDR2 as SVGEGT. V was trimmed by 0 bases and J by 12 bases, leaving 12 bases between them. The CDR3 sequence is 13 residues long. CDR3 amino acids: CASSYSKQRVQFF. DNA for the CDR3: TGTGCCAGCAGTTACTCGAAACAGCGGGTGCAGTTCTTC.

In its sample, this clonotype was seen a few times. The chain joins TRBV27 to TRBJ2-3, with D perhaps being TRBD1 or TRBD2 (6 bases each). Germline loops: CDR1 MNHEY, CDR2 SMNVEV (reference sequence). The length of the CDR3 is 16 residues. V was clipped by 2 bases and J by 5 bases, with 17 bases between them. In DNA, the CDR3 is TGTGCCAGCAGTTTAGGTGGGGGGCTCCAGGGAGATACGCAGTATTTT. It codes for CASSLGGGLQGDTQYF.

The rearrangement joins TRBV29-1 to TRBJ2-7; D might be TRBD1 or TRBD2, each matching 5 bases. The germline CDR1 and CDR2 sequences are SQVTM and ANQGSEA. V dropped 1 base and J dropped 4 bases, with 26 bases sitting between them. The CDR3 is 18 residues long. The CDR3 nucleotides read TGCAGCGTTGAAGGGGTTTTTAGAGGGGAAGATGGCCGGTACGAGCAGTACTTC. Its protein is CSVEGVFRGEDGRYEQYF.

This clonotype has more than one count but fewer than ten. J is TRBJ2-1 and V is TRBV7-2; D uncertain. This CDR3 region has 14 residues. Trimming removed 0 bases from V and 4 bases from J, with 7 bases in between. Germline loops: CDR1 SGHTA, CDR2 FQGNSA. The CDR3 DNA reads as TGTGCCAGCAGCTTAGCAGTTATTTACAATGAGCAGTTCTTC. The encoded protein is CASSLAVIYNEQFF.

This clonotype came up many times. The V call is TRBV6-2 or TRBV6-3, the J call TRBJ2-3, with D possibly TRBD2 on 6 matching bases. The CDR3 sequence is 16 residues long. The V end lost 0 bases, the J end lost 7 bases, and 17 bases lay between the germline ends. Germline CDR1 is MNHEY and CDR2 is SVGEGT. The CDR3 DNA is TGTGCCAGCAGTTACTCGAGTTCTAGCGTACAATATACGCAGTATTTT. The encoded protein is CASSYSSSSVQYTQYF.